A single sample is the source of the 17 T cell receptor beta chains below, sequenced in a study of blood T cell repertoires in COVID-19 (dated by TCRdb to 2020 to 2021). Libraries were prepared through the immunoSEQ multiplex PCR assay. TCRdb limited this immuneACCESS table to in-frame rearrangements with V and J called. A share of clones is missing; checked studies link under half to unresolved V genes, and the rest is unexplained. The sample data list 74,000 or so clones, and 80% to 90% of these were observed just once. The ten largest account for roughly 2.8% of the sample. The sample comprised peripheral blood. The receptors shown here come from a man in his forties or fifties with acute or convalescent COVID-19.

This rearrangement joins TRBV24-1 to TRBJ2-3, with TRBD2 identical over 8 bases. The CDR3 contains 14 residues. Unmatched junction bases numbered 9, after V lost 12 bases and J lost 2 bases. Germline V gives CDR1 KGHDR, CDR2 SFDVKD. This CDR3 is CAAQGLDDTDTQYF. The CDR3 region has the DNA TGTGCCGCCCAGGGACTAGACGACACAGATACGCAGTATTTT.

This chain links TRBV6-2 or TRBV6-3 with TRBJ2-7; weak D call: TRBD2 (6 bases). This CDR3 contains 15 residues. The V gene's germline CDR1 is MNHEY and CDR2 SVGEGT. V was cut by 0 bases and J by 9 bases, with 18 bases left in between. The CDR3: CASSYSTGAGTRQYF. The CDR3 region has the DNA TGTGCCAGCAGTTACTCGACGGGAGCCGGCACGAGGCAGTACTTC.

This chain links TRBV2 with TRBJ2-7; a possible D gene is TRBD2 (6 bases). V lost 6 bases to trimming and J lost 5 bases, with 20 bases between them. Germline loops: CDR1 SNHLY, CDR2 FYNNEI. CDR3 length equals 15 residues. CDR3 DNA sequence: TGTGCCAGCAGGTCTTTCTCCGGGAGTTTCAACGAGCAGTACTTC. This sequence encodes CASRSFSGSFNEQYF. Variable domain in full (rest from reference TRBV2 and TRBJ2-7): EPEVTQTPSHQVTQMGQEVILRCVPISNHLYFYWYRQILGQKVEFLVSFYNNEISEKSEIFDDQFSVERPDGSNFTLKIRSTKLEDSAMYFCASRSFSGSFNEQYFGPGTRLTVT.

The rearrangement links TRBV3-1 (or the pseudogene TRBV3-2) to TRBJ2-7; the D gene is possibly TRBD2 (6 bases). V lost 5 bases and J 0 bases, leaving 17 bases between the germline ends. This CDR3 is 16 amino acids long. Per the germline V gene, CDR1 is LGHDT and CDR2 is YNNKEL (reference sequence). CDR3 bases: TGTGCCAGCAGCTCGGGGGACGGTAAGAACTCCTACGAGCAGTACGTC. Translation gives CASSSGDGKNSYEQYV.

The rearrangement joins TRBV3-1 (or the pseudogene TRBV3-2) to TRBJ1-6; 7 bases line up with TRBD1. Germline trimming cut 4 bases from V and 5 bases from J; bases unmatched to any gene: 2. Germline V gives CDR1 LGHDT, CDR2 YNNKEL (reference sequence). CDR3 length: 14 amino acids. CDR3 residues: CASSLGQHNSPLHF. CDR3 in DNA: TGTGCCAGCAGCCTGGGACAGCATAATTCACCCCTCCACTTT.

The chain has TRBV12-3 or TRBV12-4 and TRBJ1-5, with TRBD1 as a possible D gene (6 bases). V dropped 4 bases and J dropped 2 bases, with 6 bases sitting between them. The CDR3 has 13 amino acids. In DNA form, the CDR3 reads TGTGCCAGCAGTTCAGGGGGCAATCAGCCCCAGCATTTT. Translating gives CASSSGGNQPQHF.

This CDR3 is CASSVRYSLSGNTIYF. DNA of the CDR3: TGTGCCAGCAGCGTAAGGTACAGCCTCTCTGGAAACACCATATATTTT. The chain recombines TRBV9 with TRBJ1-3; the D is unclear. Germline V CDR1 and CDR2: SGDLS, YYNGEE. CDR3 length: 16 residues. Between the trimmed V and J ends, which lost 1 base and 0 bases, there was a span of 11 bases.

This sequence joins TRBV7-9 and TRBJ2-5; the match to TRBD2 covers 9 bases. Per the germline V gene, CDR1 is SEHNR and CDR2 is FQNEAQ (reference sequence). Losses at the gene ends were 5 bases for V and 1 base for J; bases not matched to a gene: 14. This CDR3 spans 18 amino acids. CDR3: CASSNNYALAGFQETQYF. The CDR3 coding sequence is TGTGCCAGCAGCAATAATTACGCTCTAGCGGGGTTCCAAGAGACCCAGTACTTC. Drawing the rest from reference TRBV7-9 and TRBJ2-5, the complete variable domain is DTGVSQNPRHKITKRGQNVTFRCDPISEHNRLYWYRQTLGQGPEFLTYFQNEAQLEKSRLLSDRFSAERPKGSFSTLEIQRTEQGDSAMYLCASSNNYALAGFQETQYFGPGTRLLVL.

The chain has TRBV6-5 and TRBJ1-5; 7 positions agree with TRBD1. V trimming: 2 bases; J trimming: 0 bases; junction bases outside the gene matches: 1. CDR3 length: 15 amino acids. The germline gives CDR1 MNHEY, CDR2 SVGAGI. The CDR3 sequence: CASSYDRDSNQPQHF. CDR3 nucleotide sequence: TGTGCCAGCAGTTACGACAGGGATAGCAATCAGCCCCAGCATTTT.

This clone has just a few counts. J is TRBJ1-2 and V is TRBV6-2 or TRBV6-3, with D possibly being TRBD1 (5 bases). The CDR3 totals 10 residues. V shed 8 bases and J shed 8 bases, with 9 bases lying between them. CDR1 is MNHEY, CDR2 SVGEGT, per germline. The DNA of the CDR3 is TGTGCCAGCGGCCGACAGGGCTACACCTTC. Its translation: CASGRQGYTF.

The chain recombines TRBV4-3 with TRBJ2-1, with D possibly matching TRBD2 (6 bases). V was cut by 0 bases and J by 3 bases, with 18 bases left in between. Per germline, CDR1 LGHNA and CDR2 YSLEER. This CDR3 has 18 residues. The chain's CDR3 is CASSQDLDREPNYNEQFF. Here the CDR3 DNA reads TGCGCCAGCAGCCAAGATTTGGATCGGGAGCCCAACTACAATGAGCAGTTCTTC.

The V and J genes are TRBV28 and TRBJ2-3, with D perhaps TRBD2 (6 bases). The germline V gene has CDR1 MDHEN and CDR2 SYDVKM. V was shortened by 2 bases and J by 0 bases, with 9 bases between the two germline ends. CDR3 length equals 15 residues. The CDR3 region has the DNA TGTGCCAGCAGTTTACGGGGACTTAGCACAGATACGCAGTATTTT. It translates to CASSLRGLSTDTQYF.

The chain links TRBV4-3 to TRBJ2-2; TRBD2 matches 9 bases. Germline V gene data show CDR1 as LGHNA and CDR2 as YSLEER. CDR3 length: 18 residues. The V segment lost 4 bases and the J segment 2 bases; nucleotides outside the gene matches: 11. In nucleotides, the CDR3 is TGCGCCAGCAGCCCAGACGGGCTAGCGGGACTTAACACCGGGGAGCTGTTTTTT. This encodes CASSPDGLAGLNTGELFF.

The genes are TRBV29-1 and TRBJ2-3, with 7 bases that match TRBD2. CDR3 size: 15 residues. The V and J ends lost 2 bases and 4 bases, in that order; junction bases with no gene match: 9. Germline lookup yields CDR1 SQVTM and CDR2 ANQGSEA. The CDR3 loop is CSVERGGSGADTQYF. CDR3 DNA sequence: TGCAGCGTTGAACGGGGCGGGAGCGGCGCAGATACGCAGTATTTT.

The chain joins TRBV5-8 to TRBJ1-6; TRBD1 matches 10 bases. The CDR3 has 15 amino acids. V dropped 4 bases and J dropped 7; count of bases not matched to a gene: 5. Germline CDR1 and CDR2: SGHTS and YDEGEE. CDR3 residues: CASSHGQGDNSPLHF. The CDR3, as DNA: TGTGCCAGCAGCCATGGACAGGGGGACAATTCACCCCTCCACTTT.

The rearrangement links TRBV28 to TRBJ2-5, with TRBD1 matching 8 bases. This CDR3 contains 13 residues. V lost 5 bases, J lost 2 bases, and 1 base stayed unmatched. Germline V gives CDR1 MDHEN, CDR2 SYDVKM. The CDR3 here is CASSGDRQETQYF. In nucleotides, the CDR3 is TGTGCCAGCAGTGGGGACAGGCAAGAGACCCAGTACTTC.

V gene TRBV27 combines with J gene TRBJ2-3; TRBD2 matches 10 bases. CDR1 MNHEY and CDR2 SMNVEV come from the germline V gene (reference sequence). The CDR3 has 16 amino acids. V dropped 3 bases and J dropped 4; count of bases not matched to a gene: 7. The CDR3 loop reads CASSLELAGAPDTQYF. The CDR3 DNA reads as TGTGCCAGCAGTTTGGAGCTAGCGGGAGCCCCAGATACGCAGTATTTT.